This passage covers 28 T cell receptor beta chains from one sample sequenced in a study of shared clonotypes between healthy human individuals. TCRdb keeps only in-frame clones here, not all; method: immunoSEQ multiplex PCR. In the table there are roughly 170,000 clones, approximately 61% of which are singletons. The sample was memory CD4+ T cells sorted from blood. Subset meaning: CD45RA-negative fraction. These receptors all come from a man aged 25 to 40 in good health.

The chain recombines TRBV2 with TRBJ2-7; 9 bases fit TRBD1. In germline, CDR1 is SNHLY, CDR2 FYNNEI. The CDR3 totals 15 residues. Germline trimming cut 3 bases from V and 5 bases from J; bases unmatched to any gene: 8. Here the CDR3 DNA reads TGTGCCAGCAGTGACTGGACAGGGGAGGCCGACGAGCAGTACTTC. Translated: CASSDWTGEADEQYF.

This clone was seen more than once but under ten times. This sequence joins TRBV2 and TRBJ2-7, with unresolved D. The length of the CDR3 is 11 residues. Trimming took off 4 bases at V and 3 bases at J, with 4 bases between the two ends. Germline V gene sequence: CDR1 SNHLY, CDR2 FYNNEI. CDR3 sequence reads: CASSGYYEQYF. CDR3 bases: TGTGCCAGCAGTGGTTACTACGAGCAGTACTTC.

The sample holds a few counts of this clone. Its ends do not fully match the called genes, so a read error is possible. The chain employs TRBV7-9 and TRBJ2-3, with unresolved D. This CDR3 has 12 residues. CDR1 and CDR2 from the germline V gene are SEHNR and FQNEAQ (reference sequence). The CDR3 nucleotides are TGTGCCAGCAGCTTCCTCGATCGTCTGGCGGATTTT. Residues: CASSFLDRLADF. Variable domain in full (rest from reference TRBV7-9 and TRBJ2-3): DTGVSQNPRHKITKRGQNVTFRCDPISEHNRLYWYRQTLGQGPEFLTYFQNEAQLEKSRLLSDRFSAERPKGSFSTLEIQRTEQGDSAMYLCASSFLDRLADFGPGTRLTVL.

The chain joins TRBV7-2 to TRBJ2-4, with D possibly being TRBD1 (6 bases). This CDR3 has 16 amino acids. Trimming stripped 1 base from V and 4 bases from J, with 14 bases between. Germline CDR1 and CDR2: SGHTA and FQGNSA. The chain's CDR3 is CASSLGAGDRKNIQYF. CDR3 bases: TGTGCCAGCAGCTTAGGGGCAGGGGACCGTAAAAACATTCAGTACTTC.

The rearrangement links TRBV6-6 to TRBJ2-7; D may be TRBD2 (5 bases). This CDR3 contains 12 residues. V was trimmed by 2 bases and J by 10 bases, leaving 12 bases between them. Germline-derived CDR1 and CDR2 are MNHNY and SVGAGI (reference sequence). CDR3 nucleotides: TGTGCCAGCAGTTACCGCGGACTTCATCAGTACTTC. As protein: CASSYRGLHQYF.

The rearrangement links TRBV28 to TRBJ2-2; the match to TRBD2 covers 13 bases. The germline CDR1 and CDR2 sequences are MDHEN and SYDVKM. Trimming cost V 2 bases and J 6 bases; bases outside gene matches: 0. The CDR3 is 15 residues long. DNA for the CDR3: TGTGCCAGCAGTTTAGGACTAGCGGGAGCCGGGGAGCTGTTTTTT. Protein product: CASSLGLAGAGELFF.

This rearrangement joins TRBV2 to TRBJ1-5; 9 positions agree with TRBD1. This CDR3 contains 16 residues. CDR1 is SNHLY, CDR2 FYNNEI, per germline. V gave up 8 bases and J gave up 5 bases; unmatched junction bases: 13. CDR3 region: CASFGMDRGRYQPQHF. In DNA form, the CDR3 reads TGTGCCAGCTTTGGGATGGACAGGGGTCGCTATCAGCCCCAGCATTTT.

This chain uses TRBV5-6 with TRBJ1-5; no firm D call. The CDR3 spans 13 residues. Germline V lookup: CDR1 SGHDT, CDR2 YYEEEE. V lost 0 bases and J 9 bases, leaving 10 bases between the germline ends. The CDR3 DNA reads as TGTGCCAGCAGCTTGGAACGGGTAGGGCCCCAGCATTTT. Its translation is CASSLERVGPQHF.

As for this clone: Other DNA sequences within the sample encode an identical CDR3. V usage is TRBV14 and J usage is TRBJ2-1; no clear D gene. CDR3 length: 11 amino acids. The ends were cut back, 3 bases at V and 8 bases at J, with 5 bases in the middle. Looked up from germline, CDR1 is SGHDN and CDR2 is FVKESK. The CDR3 loop is CASSHSHEQFF. CDR3 DNA sequence: TGTGCCAGCAGCCATAGCCATGAGCAGTTCTTC.

The CDR3 protein is CASRRPGTGAGELFF. In DNA, the CDR3 is TGTGCCAGCAGGCGTCCCGGGACAGGGGCCGGGGAGCTGTTTTTT. This chain links TRBV11-2 with TRBJ2-2; 10 bases are a match to TRBD1. CDR3 length equals 15 residues. V shed 6 bases, J shed 6 bases, and the junction held 7 bases outside the gene matches. Germline V gene lookup returns CDR1 SGHAT and CDR2 FQNNGV.

A few counts support this clone. CDR3 sequence reads: CASSGSGRGQPQHF. CDR3 sequence (DNA): TGTGCCAGCAGTGGGTCCGGGCGCGGGCAGCCCCAGCATTTT. This chain connects TRBV2 to TRBJ1-5, with no clear D. The germline V gene encodes CDR1 SNHLY and CDR2 FYNNEI. This CDR3 region has 14 residues. Trimming took off 4 bases at V and 7 bases at J, with 14 bases between the two ends. Filled out from reference TRBV2 and TRBJ1-5, the complete variable domain reads EPEVTQTPSHQVTQMGQEVILRCVPISNHLYFYWYRQILGQKVEFLVSFYNNEISEKSEIFDDQFSVERPDGSNFTLKIRSTKLEDSAMYFCASSGSGRGQPQHFGDGTRLSIL.

The chain uses TRBV4-3 and TRBJ2-2, with D hard to call. V was shortened by 1 base and J by 0 bases, with 6 bases between the two germline ends. Germline values: CDR1 LGHNA, CDR2 YSLEER. This CDR3 contains 15 residues. DNA for the CDR3: TGCGCCAGCAGCCAAGGTTGGGCGAACACCGGGGAGCTGTTTTTT. It codes for CASSQGWANTGELFF.

V is TRBV7-2 and J is TRBJ2-3, with 9 nucleotides matching TRBD2. CDR1 and CDR2 from the germline V gene are SGHTA and FQGNSA. CDR3 size: 14 residues. Trimming at V came to 6 bases and at J to 2 bases, leaving 3 bases not matched to a gene. This CDR3 reads CASSLAGTTDTQYF. Written as DNA, the CDR3 is TGTGCCAGCAGTCTAGCGGGGACCACAGATACGCAGTATTTT. The full variable domain, in which reference TRBV7-2 and TRBJ2-3 provide the parts outside the CDR3, is GAGVSQSPSNKVTEKGKDVELRCDPISGHTALYWYRQSLGQGLEFLIYFQGNSAPDKSGLPSDRFSAERTGGSVSTLTIQRTQQEDSAVYLCASSLAGTTDTQYFGPGTRLTVL.

V is TRBV7-8 and J is TRBJ1-5; tentatively, D is TRBD1 (5 bases). The CDR3 totals 16 residues. Germline assignment: CDR1 SGHVS and CDR2 FQNEAQ. The ends were cut back, 5 bases at V and 1 base at J, with 15 bases in the middle. The CDR3 DNA follows: TGTGCCAGCAGCCCCGGGGCCACGGCCAGCAATCAGCCCCAGCATTTT. Protein: CASSPGATASNQPQHF.

The table lists this clone with a few counts. The rearrangement joins TRBV28 to TRBJ2-5; D is tentatively TRBD1 or TRBD2 (6 bases each). In germline, CDR1 is MDHEN, CDR2 SYDVKM. V was trimmed by 6 bases and J by 2 bases, leaving 16 bases between them. The CDR3 spans 15 residues. The CDR3: CASSLPGALQETQYF. The CDR3 DNA sequence: TGTGCCAGCAGCCTTCCGGGGGCTTTACAAGAGACCCAGTACTTC.

This clone was found once. This chain links TRBV6-5 with TRBJ2-7, with D perhaps given as TRBD1 or TRBD2 (6 bases each). V dropped 8 bases and J dropped 4 bases, with 18 bases sitting between them. The CDR3 spans 14 residues. Germline V CDR1 and CDR2: MNHEY, SVGAGI. The chain's CDR3 is CASQTAGGGYEQYF. CDR3 in DNA: TGTGCCAGCCAGACCGCCGGGGGCGGATACGAGCAGTACTTC.

The rearrangement joins TRBV7-6 to TRBJ2-2, with 7 bases lining up with TRBD2. Germline loops: CDR1 SGHVS, CDR2 FNYEAQ. The V segment lost 5 bases and the J segment 0 bases; nucleotides outside the gene matches: 0. CDR3 length: 14 residues. The CDR3 sequence is CASSGTTNTGELFF. For the CDR3, the DNA is TGTGCCAGCAGCGGGACTACGAACACCGGGGAGCTGTTTTTT.

Comments on this clone: Other DNA sequences from this sample encode an identical CDR3 as well. This CDR3 is CASSPKGPDTQYF. CDR3 sequence (DNA): TGTGCCAGCAGCCCAAAAGGTCCAGATACGCAGTATTTT. The rearrangement links TRBV7-9 to TRBJ2-3; unclear D gene. The CDR3 extends over 13 amino acids. V shed 5 bases and J shed 4 bases, with 10 bases lying between them. Germline CDR1 SEHNR, CDR2 FQNEAQ (reference sequence).

This chain connects TRBV4-3 to TRBJ2-7, with 9 bases fitting TRBD1. The CDR3 consists of 15 residues. From germline, CDR1 is LGHNA and CDR2 YSLEER. V gave up 4 bases and J gave up 2 bases; unmatched junction bases: 6. Here the CDR3 DNA reads TGCGCCAGCAGCCTTCACAGGGGGCCTACCTACGAGCAGTACTTC. Encoded protein: CASSLHRGPTYEQYF.

This clone occurred many times. The V gene is TRBV6-6, the J gene TRBJ2-5; D is unresolved. V gave up 6 bases and J gave up 2 bases, with 19 bases separating them. The CDR3 is 16 amino acids. Germline lookup yields CDR1 MNHNY and CDR2 SVGAGI (reference sequence). The CDR3 DNA sequence: TGTGCCAGCAGCTCCCCCCTCGTTCGCGGTCAAGAGACCCAGTACTTC. Amino acid sequence: CASSSPLVRGQETQYF.

J is TRBJ1-1 and V is TRBV4-1, with unresolved D. The V gene's germline CDR1 is MGHRA and CDR2 YSYEKL. The CDR3 extends over 16 amino acids. The germline V and J ends were trimmed by 0 bases and 0 bases, with 11 bases remaining between them. The CDR3, as DNA: TGCGCCAGCAGCCAAGAATACATAGGAATGAACACTGAAGCTTTCTTT. Its protein product is CASSQEYIGMNTEAFF.

The J gene is TRBJ2-1, the V gene TRBV10-2; TRBD2 is a possible D gene (7 bases). Germline V CDR1 and CDR2: WSHSY, SAAADI. The CDR3 spans 15 residues. Trimming stripped 0 bases from V and 4 bases from J, with 10 bases between. Here the CDR3 DNA reads TGCGCCAGCAGTGAGTCAGGGGGGGGTTACAATGAGCAGTTCTTC. Translation gives CASSESGGGYNEQFF.

With regard to this clone: A much more abundant neighbour one base away suggests this may be a read error. The rearrangement uses TRBV7-6 and TRBJ1-1, with TRBD1 as a possible D gene (6 bases). The CDR3 covers 13 residues. Germline V gives CDR1 SGHVS, CDR2 FNYEAQ. The V gene lost 4 bases and the J gene lost 1 base, with 7 bases spanning the gap. This CDR3 reads CASSSGQNTEAFF. The CDR3 DNA follows: TGTGCCAGCAGCTCGGGACAGAACACTGAAGCTTTCTTT. Complete variable domain (other parts from reference TRBV7-6 and TRBJ1-1): GAGVSQSPRYKVTKRGQDVALRCDPISGHVSLYWYRQALGQGPEFLTYFNYEAQQDKSGLPNDRFSAERPEGSISTLTIQRTEQRDSAMYRCASSSGQNTEAFFGQGTRLTVV.

The chain carries TRBV29-1 and TRBJ2-7, with D possibly being TRBD1 or TRBD2 (5 bases each). The CDR3 totals 13 residues. The V gene lost 7 bases and the J gene lost 1 base, with 14 bases spanning the gap. The germline V gene has CDR1 SQVTM and CDR2 ANQGSEA. The DNA for the CDR3 is TGCAGCGCAGGGACCGCAATTTCCTACGAGCAGTACTTC. Amino acid sequence: CSAGTAISYEQYF.

This chain connects TRBV4-3 to TRBJ2-1, with D possibly TRBD2 on 6 matching bases. The CDR3 has 12 amino acids. The V gene's germline CDR1 is LGHNA and CDR2 YSLEER. Trimming took 6 bases from V and 8 from J, leaving 11 bases between them. The CDR3 DNA reads TGCGCCAGCAGTCCGTCGGGGGATGAGCAGTTCTTC. Translation gives CASSPSGDEQFF.

In regard to this clone: With only one base between it and a far larger clone, this is likely a read error. In DNA, the CDR3 is TGTGCCAGCAGCTTAAGGGAGACCCAGTACTTC. Its translation: CASSLRETQYF. The chain uses TRBV5-4 and TRBJ2-5, with D unclear. There are 11 residues in the CDR3. The germline V and J ends were trimmed by 2 bases and 5 bases, with 4 bases remaining between them. Germline V gives CDR1 SGHNT, CDR2 YYREEE (reference sequence).

The chain uses TRBV19 and TRBJ2-7, with D perhaps matching TRBD1 or TRBD2 (5 bases each). From germline, CDR1 is LNHDA and CDR2 SQIVND (reference sequence). Trimming took off 2 bases at V and 0 bases at J, with 11 bases between the two ends. The CDR3 length is 15 residues. CDR3 protein: CASSINRDGSYEQYF. CDR3 nucleotides: TGTGCCAGTAGTATAAACCGGGACGGCTCCTACGAGCAGTACTTC.

The CDR3, as DNA: TGTGCCAGTAGGGCCACCGGGACAGGGGGCATGAACACTGAAGCTTTCTTT. Protein sequence: CASRATGTGGMNTEAFF. This sequence joins TRBV19 and TRBJ1-1, with 12 bases that match TRBD1. This CDR3 contains 17 residues. The germline V gene has CDR1 LNHDA and CDR2 SQIVND (reference sequence). Germline trimming cut 6 bases from V and 0 bases from J; bases unmatched to any gene: 8.